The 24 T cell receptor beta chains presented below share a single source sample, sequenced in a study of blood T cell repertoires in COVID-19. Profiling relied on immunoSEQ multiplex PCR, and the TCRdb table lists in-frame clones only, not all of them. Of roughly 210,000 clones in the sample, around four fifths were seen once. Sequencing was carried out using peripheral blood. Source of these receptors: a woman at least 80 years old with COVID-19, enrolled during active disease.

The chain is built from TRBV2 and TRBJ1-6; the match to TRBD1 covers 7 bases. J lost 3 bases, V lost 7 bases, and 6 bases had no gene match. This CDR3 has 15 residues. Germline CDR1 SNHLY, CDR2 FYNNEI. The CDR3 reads CASTGQAVYNSPLHF. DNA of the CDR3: TGTGCCAGCACCGGACAGGCAGTCTATAATTCACCCCTCCACTTT.

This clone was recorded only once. For the CDR3, the DNA is TGTGCCAGCAGTGAGACAGGAGTCGGCTACACCTTC. This translates into CASSETGVGYTF. The rearrangement uses TRBV6-1 and TRBJ1-2, with D possibly being TRBD1 (6 bases). This CDR3 comprises 12 residues. V was shortened by 3 bases and J by 8 bases, with 10 bases between the two germline ends. Germline CDR1 and CDR2: MNHNS and SASEGT.

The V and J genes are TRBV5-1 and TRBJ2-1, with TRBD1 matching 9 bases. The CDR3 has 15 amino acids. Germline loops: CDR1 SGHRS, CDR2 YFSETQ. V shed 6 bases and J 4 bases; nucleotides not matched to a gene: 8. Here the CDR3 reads CASTLTGGAYNEQFF. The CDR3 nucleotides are TGCGCCAGCACTTTGACAGGGGGGGCTTACAATGAGCAGTTCTTC.

CDR3 sequence (DNA): TGTGCCAGCAGGCCAACAGGGATCAATCAGCCCCAGCATTTT. Protein sequence: CASRPTGINQPQHF. The chain carries TRBV7-2 and TRBJ1-5; D perhaps matches TRBD1 (6 bases). CDR3 length: 14 amino acids. The V gene lost 6 bases and the J gene lost 3 bases, with 12 bases spanning the gap. Per the germline V gene, CDR1 is SGHTA and CDR2 is FQGNSA. The full variable domain, its missing parts supplied by reference TRBV7-2 and TRBJ1-5, is GAGVSQSPSNKVTEKGKDVELRCDPISGHTALYWYRQSLGQGLEFLIYFQGNSAPDKSGLPSDRFSAERTGGSVSTLTIQRTQQEDSAVYLCASRPTGINQPQHFGDGTRLSIL.

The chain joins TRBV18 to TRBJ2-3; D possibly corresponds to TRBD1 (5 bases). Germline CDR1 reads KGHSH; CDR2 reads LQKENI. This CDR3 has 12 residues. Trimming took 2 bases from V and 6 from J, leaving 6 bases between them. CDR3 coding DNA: TGTGCCAGCTCACCAAAGGGGGATACGCAGTATTTT. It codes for CASSPKGDTQYF. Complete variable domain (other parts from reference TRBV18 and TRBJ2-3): NAGVMQNPRHLVRRRGQEARLRCSPMKGHSHVYWYRQLPEEGLKFMVYLQKENIIDESGMPKERFSAEFPKEGPSILRIQQVVRGDSAAYFCASSPKGDTQYFGPGTRLTVL.

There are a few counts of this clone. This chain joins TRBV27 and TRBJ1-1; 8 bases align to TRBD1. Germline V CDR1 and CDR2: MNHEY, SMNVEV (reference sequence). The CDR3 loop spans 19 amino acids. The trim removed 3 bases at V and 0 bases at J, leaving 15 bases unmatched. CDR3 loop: CASSLRQGAASPMNTEAFF. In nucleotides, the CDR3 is TGTGCCAGCAGTTTGAGGCAGGGGGCAGCCAGTCCCATGAACACTGAAGCTTTCTTT.

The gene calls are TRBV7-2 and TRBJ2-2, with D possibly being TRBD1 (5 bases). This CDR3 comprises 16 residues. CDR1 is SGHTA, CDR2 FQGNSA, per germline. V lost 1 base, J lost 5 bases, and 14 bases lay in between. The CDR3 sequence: CASSLESGRRTGELFF. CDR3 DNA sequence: TGTGCCAGCAGCTTAGAGTCAGGGCGTCGGACCGGGGAGCTGTTTTTT.

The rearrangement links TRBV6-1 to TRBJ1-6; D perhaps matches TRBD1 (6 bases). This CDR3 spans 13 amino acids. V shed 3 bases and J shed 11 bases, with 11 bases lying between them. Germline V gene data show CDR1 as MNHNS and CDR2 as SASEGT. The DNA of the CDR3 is TGTGCCAGCAGTGACAGGGGTCGGGCACCCCTCCACTTT. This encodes CASSDRGRAPLHF.

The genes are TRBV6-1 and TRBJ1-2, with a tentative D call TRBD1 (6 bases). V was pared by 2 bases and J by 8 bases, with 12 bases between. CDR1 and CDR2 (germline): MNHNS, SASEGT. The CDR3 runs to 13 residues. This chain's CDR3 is CASSEWTDGGYTF. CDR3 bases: TGTGCCAGCAGTGAATGGACAGATGGAGGCTACACCTTC.

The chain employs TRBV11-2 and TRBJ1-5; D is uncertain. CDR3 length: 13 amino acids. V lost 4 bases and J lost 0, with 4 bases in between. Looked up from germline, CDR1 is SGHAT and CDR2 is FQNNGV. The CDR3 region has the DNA TGTGCCAGCAGCTCTAATAGCAATCAGCCCCAGCATTTT. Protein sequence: CASSSNSNQPQHF.

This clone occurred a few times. The CDR3 region has the DNA TGTGCCAGCAGCGAACAGGGGAGTCCGGATGAAAAACTGTTTTTT. It translates to CASSEQGSPDEKLFF. V gene TRBV2 combines with J gene TRBJ1-4; 7 nucleotides align to TRBD1. With V trimmed by 6 bases and J by 6 bases, 10 bases remained unmatched. The CDR3 runs 15 residues. Per germline, CDR1 SNHLY and CDR2 FYNNEI.

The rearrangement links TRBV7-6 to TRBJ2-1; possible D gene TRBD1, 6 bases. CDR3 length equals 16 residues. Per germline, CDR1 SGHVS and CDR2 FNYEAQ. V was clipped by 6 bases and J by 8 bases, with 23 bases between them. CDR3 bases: TGTGCCAGCAGTAGGTTGGGGGCAGCCTTGGGCCATGAGCAGTTCTTC. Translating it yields CASSRLGAALGHEQFF.

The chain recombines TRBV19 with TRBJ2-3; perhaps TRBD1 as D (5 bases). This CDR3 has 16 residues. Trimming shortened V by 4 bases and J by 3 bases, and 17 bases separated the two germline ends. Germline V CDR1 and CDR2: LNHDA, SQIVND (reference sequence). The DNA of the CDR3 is TGTGCCAGTAGTAAAACCTCCGCAGGGTGGACAGATACGCAGTATTTT. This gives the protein CASSKTSAGWTDTQYF.

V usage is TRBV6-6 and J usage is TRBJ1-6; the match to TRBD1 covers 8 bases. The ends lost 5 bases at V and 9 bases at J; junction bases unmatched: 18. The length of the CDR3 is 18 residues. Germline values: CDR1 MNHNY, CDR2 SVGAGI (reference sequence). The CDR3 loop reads CASSPNHGTGGKGSPLHF. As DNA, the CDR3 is TGTGCCAGCAGTCCTAATCATGGTACAGGGGGTAAAGGTTCACCCCTCCACTTT.

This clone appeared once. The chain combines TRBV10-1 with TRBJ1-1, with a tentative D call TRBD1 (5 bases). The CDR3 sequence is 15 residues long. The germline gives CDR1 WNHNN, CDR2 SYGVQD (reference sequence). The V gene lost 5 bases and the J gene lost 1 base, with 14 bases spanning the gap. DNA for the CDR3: TGCGCCAGCAGTCCAGAAGACAGACGGAACACTGAAGCTTTCTTT. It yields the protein CASSPEDRRNTEAFF.

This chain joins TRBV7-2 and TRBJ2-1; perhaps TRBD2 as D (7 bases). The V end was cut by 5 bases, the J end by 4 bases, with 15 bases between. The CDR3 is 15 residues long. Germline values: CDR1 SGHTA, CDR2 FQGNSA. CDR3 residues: CASSGSGGGYNEQFF. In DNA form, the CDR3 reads TGTGCCAGCAGCGGGTCGGGGGGCGGATACAATGAGCAGTTCTTC.

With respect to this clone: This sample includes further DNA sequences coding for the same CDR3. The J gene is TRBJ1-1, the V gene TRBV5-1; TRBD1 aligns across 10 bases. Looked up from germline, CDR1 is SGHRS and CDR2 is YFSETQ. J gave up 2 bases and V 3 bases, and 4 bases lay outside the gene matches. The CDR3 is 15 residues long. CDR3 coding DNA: TGCGCCAGCAGCTCAGGGACAGGGGTTAACACTGAAGCTTTCTTT. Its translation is CASSSGTGVNTEAFF. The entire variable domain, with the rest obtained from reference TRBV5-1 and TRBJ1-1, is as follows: KAGVTQTPRYLIKTRGQQVTLSCSPISGHRSVSWYQQTPGQGLQFLFEYFSETQRNKGNFPGRFSGRQFSNSRSEMNVSTLELGDSALYLCASSSGTGVNTEAFFGQGTRLTVV.

The CDR3, as DNA: TGTGCCAGTAGCCGACAGGGACCCACCGGGGAGCTGTTTTTT. Protein: CASSRQGPTGELFF. The genes are TRBV5-4 and TRBJ2-2; TRBD1 aligns across 7 bases. Germline CDR1 SGHNT, CDR2 YYREEE (reference sequence). The CDR3 sequence is 14 residues long. V lost 8 bases, J lost 4 bases, and 8 bases stayed unmatched. Based on the CDR3 plus reference TRBV5-4 and TRBJ2-2, the full variable domain is ETGVTQSPTHLIKTRGQQVTLRCSSQSGHNTVSWYQQALGQGPQFIFQYYREEENGRGNFPPRFSGLQFPNYSSELNVNALELDDSALYLCASSRQGPTGELFFGEGSRLTVL.

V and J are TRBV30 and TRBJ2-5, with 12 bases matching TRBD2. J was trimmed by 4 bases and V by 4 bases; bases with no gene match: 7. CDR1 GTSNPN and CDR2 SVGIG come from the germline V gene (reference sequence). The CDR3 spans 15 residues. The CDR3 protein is CAWTSGGAWLETQYF. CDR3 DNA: TGTGCCTGGACTAGCGGGGGGGCCTGGTTAGAGACCCAGTACTTC.

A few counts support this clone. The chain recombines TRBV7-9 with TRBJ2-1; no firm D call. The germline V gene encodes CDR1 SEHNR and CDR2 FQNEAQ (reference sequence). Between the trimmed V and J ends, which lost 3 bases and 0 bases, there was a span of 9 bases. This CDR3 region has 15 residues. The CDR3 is CASSFDTSSYNEQFF. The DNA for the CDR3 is TGTGCCAGCAGCTTCGACACAAGCTCCTACAATGAGCAGTTCTTC.

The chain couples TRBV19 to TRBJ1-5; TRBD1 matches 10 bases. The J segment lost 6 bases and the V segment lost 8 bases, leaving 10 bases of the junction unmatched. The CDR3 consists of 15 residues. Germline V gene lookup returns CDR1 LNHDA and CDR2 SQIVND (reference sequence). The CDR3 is CASGARDRGSQPQHF. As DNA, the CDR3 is TGTGCCAGTGGAGCCCGGGACAGGGGAAGTCAGCCCCAGCATTTT.

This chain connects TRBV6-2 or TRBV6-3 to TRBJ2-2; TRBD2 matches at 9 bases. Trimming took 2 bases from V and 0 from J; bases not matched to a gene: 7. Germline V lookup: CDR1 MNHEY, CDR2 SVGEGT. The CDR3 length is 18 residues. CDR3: CASSYDGGGAANTGELFF. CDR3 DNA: TGTGCCAGCAGTTACGATGGCGGGGGGGCCGCGAACACCGGGGAGCTGTTTTTT.

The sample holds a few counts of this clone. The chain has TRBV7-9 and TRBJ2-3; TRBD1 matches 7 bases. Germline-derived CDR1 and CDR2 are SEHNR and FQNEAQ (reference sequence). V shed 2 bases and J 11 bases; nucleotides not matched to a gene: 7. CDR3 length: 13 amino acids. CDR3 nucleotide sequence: TGTGCCAGCAGCTTATCTACCGGGACAGAGCAGTATTTT. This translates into CASSLSTGTEQYF.

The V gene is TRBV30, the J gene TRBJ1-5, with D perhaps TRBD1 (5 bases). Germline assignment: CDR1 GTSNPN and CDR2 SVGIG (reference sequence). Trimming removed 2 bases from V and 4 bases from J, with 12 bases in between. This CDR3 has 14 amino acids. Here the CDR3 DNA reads TGTGCCTGGAGTTTTGCAGGGATGAATCAGCCCCAGCATTTT. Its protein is CAWSFAGMNQPQHF.